The clone carrying this T cell receptor (beta chain) showed up many times. No antigen is known for it. The junction differs from germline at one of its ends, possibly a read error. The data belong to a study of prognosis after radiotherapy for stage I lung cancer. Across the study: For radiotherapy, patients got SBRT split into 3 to 5 fractions, giving a biologically effective dose of at least 100 Gy. General study results and limits: The study found that unique TCR clone counts fell after stereotactic body radiation therapy, median approximately 9,100 versus 7,200.

This CDR3 is built from 16 residues. Germline CDR1 is SSHAT and CDR2 is FNYEAQ (reference sequence). The genomic DNA TCR beta CDR3 region underwent two rounds of multiplex PCR. Amplification in first-round PCR relied on primers specific to each TRBV and TRBJ gene. From the multiplex PCR reads, TCRdb called clonotypes with MiXCR, one entry per CDR3 protein. The table lists more than 30,000 distinct CDR3 sequences, approximately 39% of them singletons, with 15% in the top ten. The sample here was PBMCs, taken before or after stereotactic body radiation therapy (not recorded which). The origin of this receptor is a donor of 50 years or more with non-small cell lung cancer. The chain uses TRBV7-7 and TRBJ2-2; TRBD1 aligns across 8 bases. CDR3 residues: CASSLSGTGHTGELFF. The DNA for the CDR3 is TGTGCTAGCAGCTTATCCGGGACAGGTCACACCGGGGAGCTGTTTTTT.